This TCR beta chain was observed in a study of Graves' ophthalmopathy and Graves' hyperthyroidism. Study overall: Hyperthyroidism counted as stable given no ophthalmopathy within 18 months of follow-up. Study-wide results and caveats: Blood also harbored most expanded thyroid clonotypes above 0.001 frequency.

Hyperthyroidism cases were recent diagnoses of under 2 months' duration in people aged 18 to 65. None of the included patients had other autoimmune diseases, uncontrolled infections, pregnancy or lactation, as these led to exclusion. Amplification of the TCR beta CDR3 regions used RNA transcripts (as template). An initial RT-PCR round employing HTBI primers preceded a second-round multiplex PCR. TCRdb independently ran MiXCR on the multiplex PCR reads; one entry per CDR3 protein. Of over a million distinct CDR3 sequences listed, 36% are singletons. This clonotype has more than one count but fewer than ten. Its specificity is not known. V was clipped by 8 bases and J by 3 bases; unmatched bases: 4. The CDR3 sequence is 12 residues long. Looked up from germline, CDR1 is GTSNPN and CDR2 is SVGIG (reference sequence).

V and J are TRBV30 and TRBJ1-2; 9 nucleotides align to TRBD1. The sample consisted of peripheral blood or thyroid tissue (not recorded which). This sequence originates from an adult man with Graves' hyperthyroidism. In DNA form, the CDR3 reads TGTGCCGGGGACAGGGCGGACTATGGCTACACCTTC. Translation: CAGDRADYGYTF.